Below are 31 T cell receptor beta chains sequenced from a single sample in a study of T-cell memory formation after mild COVID-19. TCRdb fed the 5' RACE reads into MiXCR, producing one record per CDR3 protein. The profile covers about 44,000 distinct CDR3 sequences, with 7.3% appearing a single time and about 1.5% taken by the ten largest. The sequenced material came from PBMCs or a T cell subset sorted from them (not recorded which). These TCRs come from a man between 18 and 35 years old who had mild COVID-19 (a few samples of this study predate the infection). Cell type and time point are not known.

The CDR3 nucleotides are TGTGCCAGCAGCGTAAGTGAGGGATCAGATACGCAGTATTTT. Encoded protein: CASSVSEGSDTQYF. The V gene is TRBV9, the J gene TRBJ2-3; D is perhaps TRBD2 (5 bases). The CDR3 sequence is 14 residues long. Per germline, CDR1 SGDLS and CDR2 YYNGEE. Between the trimmed V and J ends, which lost 1 base and 4 bases, there was a span of 10 bases. The full variable domain, in which reference TRBV9 and TRBJ2-3 provide the parts outside the CDR3, is DSGVTQTPKHLITATGQRVTLRCSPRSGDLSVYWYQQSLDQGLQFLIQYYNGEERAKGNILERFSAQQFPDLHSELNLSSLELGDSALYFCASSVSEGSDTQYFGPGTRLTVL.

The CDR3 region has the DNA TGTGCCAGCAGCACAGAAACAGGGAGGACAAACACCATATATTTT. It is translated as CASSTETGRTNTIYF. The chain has TRBV7-2 and TRBJ1-3, with a possible D match to TRBD1 (6 bases). The CDR3 sequence is 15 residues long. The germline gives CDR1 SGHTA, CDR2 FQGNSA. The ends were cut back, 5 bases at V and 6 bases at J, with 17 bases in the middle.

This clonotype has just a few counts. This rearrangement joins TRBV14 to TRBJ1-1, with no clear D. Per the germline V gene, CDR1 is SGHDN and CDR2 is FVKESK. CDR3 length equals 13 residues. Trimming cost V 4 bases and J 5 bases, with 11 bases left between them. This chain's CDR3 is CASSLNPGTEAFF. The CDR3 DNA is TGTGCCAGCAGCCTAAACCCCGGAACTGAAGCTTTCTTT.

This clonotype showed up many times. The chain is built from TRBV3-1 and TRBJ2-1; 7 bases line up with TRBD2. The V segment lost 4 bases and the J segment 4 bases; nucleotides outside the gene matches: 4. Germline values: CDR1 LGHDT, CDR2 YNNKEL (reference sequence). The CDR3 runs 14 residues. CDR3 nucleotide sequence: TGTGCCAGCAGCCGAGGAGCGGGGTACAATGAGCAGTTCTTC. Protein sequence: CASSRGAGYNEQFF.

Comment on this clonotype: No conserved phenylalanine or tryptophan is present at the end of the CDR3, so a read error is the likely explanation. The V gene is TRBV6-5, the J gene TRBJ2-1; D could derive from TRBD1 or TRBD2 (5 bases each). V shed 2 bases and J shed 5 bases, with 7 bases lying between them. CDR1 and CDR2 from the germline V gene are MNHEY and SVGAGI. CDR3 length: 13 residues. In DNA, the CDR3 is TGTGCCAGCAGTTACCCGGGGCACAATGAGCAGTTCTTA. This codes for CASSYPGHNEQFL.

This clonotype was seen a few times. The chain joins TRBV11-2 to TRBJ2-5; 8 nucleotides align to TRBD1. The trim removed 4 bases at V and 7 bases at J, leaving 8 bases unmatched. This CDR3 is 14 amino acids long. Germline V CDR1 and CDR2: SGHAT, FQNNGV. This CDR3 reads CASSSDRGWRTQYF. The CDR3 DNA reads TGTGCCAGCAGCTCAGACAGGGGCTGGAGGACCCAGTACTTC.

At least ten counts were recorded for this clonotype. The V gene is TRBV28, the J gene TRBJ2-7, with 8 positions matching TRBD1. V trimming: 4 bases; J trimming: 6 bases; junction bases outside the gene matches: 14. CDR3 length: 16 amino acids. Germline-derived CDR1 and CDR2 are MDHEN and SYDVKM. Here the CDR3 DNA reads TGTGCCAGCAGTTCGGTCGACAGGGGTCCGCGGGGCGAGCAGTACTTC. It specifies CASSSVDRGPRGEQYF.

This clonotype was found a few times. The chain combines TRBV4-1 with TRBJ1-2; 7 bases match TRBD1. The germline gives CDR1 MGHRA, CDR2 YSYEKL. V shed 4 bases and J 0 bases; nucleotides not matched to a gene: 5. This CDR3 region has 15 residues. The CDR3 DNA reads as TGCGCCAGCAGCCTAACAGGGGAATCTAACTATGGCTACACCTTC. Amino acid sequence: CASSLTGESNYGYTF.

The V and J genes are TRBV5-1 and TRBJ1-1; TRBD1 agrees at 11 bases. This CDR3 region has 14 residues. The J segment lost 4 bases and the V segment lost 4 bases, leaving 3 bases of the junction unmatched. From germline, CDR1 is SGHRS and CDR2 YFSETQ. In nucleotides, the CDR3 is TGCGCCAGCAGCGGGGGACAGGGGGTCACTGAAGCTTTCTTT. Protein sequence: CASSGGQGVTEAFF.

Many counts were recorded for this clonotype. The chain links TRBV7-9 to TRBJ2-3; 9 nucleotides agree with TRBD1. Per the germline V gene, CDR1 is SEHNR and CDR2 is FQNEAQ (reference sequence). Trimming cost V 3 bases and J 5 bases; bases outside gene matches: 3. This CDR3 is built from 14 residues. CDR3 sequence reads: CASSFRDREDTQYF. CDR3 nucleotides: TGTGCCAGCAGCTTCCGGGACAGGGAAGATACGCAGTATTTT.

This clonotype came up a few times. J is TRBJ1-5 and V is TRBV5-5, with D perhaps TRBD1 (5 bases). The CDR3 covers 14 residues. Trimming shortened V by 0 bases and J by 4 bases, and 8 bases separated the two germline ends. CDR1 is SGHKS, CDR2 YYEKEE, per germline (reference sequence). The CDR3 protein is CASSLGDRNQPQHF. Written as DNA, the CDR3 is TGTGCCAGCAGCTTGGGGGACCGGAATCAGCCCCAGCATTTT. Drawing the rest from reference TRBV5-5 and TRBJ1-5, the complete variable domain is DAGVTQSPTHLIKTRGQQVTLRCSPISGHKSVSWYQQVLGQGPQFIFQYYEKEERGRGNFPDRFSARQFPNYSSELNVNALLLGDSALYLCASSLGDRNQPQHFGDGTRLSIL.

The chain couples TRBV6-5 to TRBJ2-3; D perhaps matches TRBD1 (5 bases). Per the germline V gene, CDR1 is MNHEY and CDR2 is SVGAGI. The CDR3 is 13 amino acids. V was shortened by 7 bases and J by 4 bases, with 12 bases between the two germline ends. The CDR3: CASKMGHPDTQYF. The CDR3 coding sequence is TGTGCCAGCAAAATGGGGCACCCAGATACGCAGTATTTT.

V gene TRBV5-1 combines with J gene TRBJ1-1; tentatively, D is TRBD1 (5 bases). The V gene lost 4 bases and the J gene lost 3 bases, with 10 bases spanning the gap. CDR1 SGHRS and CDR2 YFSETQ come from the germline V gene. The CDR3 is made up of 13 amino acids. The CDR3 nucleotides are TGCGCCAGCAGCCCTGGGGGTTACACTGAAGCTTTCTTT. This encodes CASSPGGYTEAFF.

The chain uses TRBV2 and TRBJ1-1; D ambiguous. Trimming shortened V by 7 bases and J by 1 base, and 4 bases separated the two germline ends. Germline V CDR1 and CDR2: SNHLY, FYNNEI. This CDR3 has 11 amino acids. The CDR3 protein is CASIGNTEAFF. CDR3 in DNA: TGTGCCAGCATCGGGAACACTGAAGCTTTCTTT.

This clonotype was counted a few times. The rearrangement joins TRBV12-3 or TRBV12-4 to TRBJ1-1; D unresolved. The CDR3 consists of 13 residues. The germline V and J ends were trimmed by 3 bases and 4 bases, with 9 bases remaining between them. In DNA, the CDR3 is TGTGCCAGCAGTTTGCAGGAGGGCACTGAAGCTTTCTTT. Translating gives CASSLQEGTEAFF.

The table lists this clonotype with a few counts. The rearrangement links TRBV9 to TRBJ2-1; D is possibly TRBD1 or TRBD2 (5 bases each). This CDR3 is 14 amino acids long. V lost 0 bases, J lost 8 bases, and 12 bases lay in between. Germline V gives CDR1 SGDLS, CDR2 YYNGEE. CDR3 DNA sequence: TGTGCCAGCAGCGTAGGAGGGGCCGGTCATGAGCAGTTCTTC. Its translation: CASSVGGAGHEQFF.

This clonotype was observed a handful of times. The chain links TRBV4-1 to TRBJ2-2; no clear D. The CDR3 has 17 residues. The germline CDR1 and CDR2 sequences are MGHRA and YSYEKL. With 0 bases removed from V and 0 bases from J, the gap between germline ends came to 11 bases. The CDR3 region is CASSQDPTSPNTGELFF. In nucleotides, the CDR3 is TGCGCCAGCAGCCAAGATCCCACATCCCCGAACACCGGGGAGCTGTTTTTT.

The V and J genes are TRBV5-1 and TRBJ1-2; no firm D call. Germline-derived CDR1 and CDR2 are SGHRS and YFSETQ. V lost 4 bases and J 6 bases, leaving 10 bases between the germline ends. This CDR3 has 12 residues. Written as DNA, the CDR3 is TGCGCCAGCAGCATAGGTTTTGATGGCTACACCTTC. This sequence encodes CASSIGFDGYTF.

This clonotype showed up many times. The chain couples TRBV4-3 to TRBJ2-1, with 7 nucleotides matching TRBD1. After removal of 1 base from V and 1 base from J, the junction contained 1 base not matched to a gene. The CDR3 runs to 15 residues. Germline V CDR1 and CDR2: LGHNA, YSLEER. The CDR3 loop reads CASSQGDSSYNEQFF. The CDR3 DNA reads as TGCGCCAGCAGCCAAGGGGACAGTTCCTACAATGAGCAGTTCTTC.

This clonotype was counted a few times. This chain uses TRBV20-1 with TRBJ2-1; no clear D. This CDR3 spans 12 amino acids. CDR1 DFQATT and CDR2 SNEGSKA come from the germline V gene (reference sequence). The V and J ends lost 0 bases and 11 bases respectively, with 11 bases between them. This CDR3 reads CSARDPTLKQFF. The CDR3 coding sequence is TGCAGTGCTAGAGATCCGACACTTAAGCAGTTCTTC.

The CDR3 is CASSFYATVNTGELFF. As DNA, the CDR3 is TGTGCCAGCAGTTTTTATGCGACAGTGAACACCGGGGAGCTGTTTTTT. The chain has TRBV28 and TRBJ2-2; possible D gene TRBD1, 5 bases. Per the germline V gene, CDR1 is MDHEN and CDR2 is SYDVKM. CDR3 size: 16 residues. The germline V and J ends were trimmed by 3 bases and 1 base, with 12 bases remaining between them. Full variable domain (rest looked up from reference TRBV28 and TRBJ2-2): DVKVTQSSRYLVKRTGEKVFLECVQDMDHENMFWYRQDPGLGLRLIYFSYDVKMKEKGDIPEGYSVSREKKERFSLILESASTNQTSMYLCASSFYATVNTGELFFGEGSRLTVL.

This clonotype was observed a few times. The V call is TRBV18, the J call TRBJ1-2, with D unclear. CDR1 is KGHSH and CDR2 is LQKENI in the germline V gene. This CDR3 is built from 12 residues. Between the trimmed V and J ends, which lost 6 bases and 8 bases, there was a span of 13 bases. DNA for the CDR3: TGTGCCAGCTCCCCCAAAACTGGAGGCTACACCTTC. Translated, it gives CASSPKTGGYTF.

There are a few counts of this clonotype. This rearrangement joins TRBV2 to TRBJ1-5; TRBD1 might be the D (5 bases). CDR3 length: 15 amino acids. V lost 5 bases to trimming and J lost 5 bases, with 16 bases between them. Germline CDR1 and CDR2: SNHLY and FYNNEI. In DNA, the CDR3 is TGTGCCAGCAGTTACTCTGTCGGGGACTATCAGCCCCAGCATTTT. Translating gives CASSYSVGDYQPQHF.

The V gene is TRBV9, the J gene TRBJ2-7, with unresolved D. Germline V lookup: CDR1 SGDLS, CDR2 YYNGEE. V was cut by 0 bases and J by 2 bases, with 9 bases left in between. The length of the CDR3 is 14 residues. The CDR3 sequence is CASSVAESPYEQYF. In nucleotides, the CDR3 is TGTGCCAGCAGCGTAGCTGAAAGCCCCTACGAGCAGTACTTC.

This clonotype was detected only a few times. The chain carries TRBV5-1 and TRBJ1-3; a possible D gene is TRBD1 (6 bases). V was clipped by 0 bases and J by 4 bases, with 23 bases between them. The CDR3 loop spans 19 amino acids. Germline lookup yields CDR1 SGHRS and CDR2 YFSETQ. The chain's CDR3 is CASSLDLIRGARVGNTIYF. The CDR3 region has the DNA TGCGCCAGCAGCTTGGACCTCATCCGGGGGGCGCGGGTCGGAAACACCATATATTTT.

In this sample, this clonotype turned up many times. The rearrangement links TRBV28 to TRBJ2-2; 7 bases map to TRBD1. Germline V gene data show CDR1 as MDHEN and CDR2 as SYDVKM. Trimming cost V 6 bases and J 0 bases; bases outside gene matches: 4. CDR3 length equals 15 residues. The CDR3 DNA follows: TGTGCCAGCAGCACAACAGGGGCGAACACCGGGGAGCTGTTTTTT. Protein product: CASSTTGANTGELFF.

Many counts were recorded for this clonotype. The rearrangement uses TRBV15 and TRBJ2-1; a possible D gene is TRBD2 (6 bases). V dropped 3 bases and J dropped 5 bases, with 20 bases sitting between them. The CDR3 covers 17 residues. Germline V gene sequence: CDR1 LNHNV, CDR2 YYDKDF (reference sequence). The CDR3 DNA is TGTGCCACCAGCAGGCCCCTCTCACGGGGACTGGACAATGAGCAGTTCTTC. Translation gives CATSRPLSRGLDNEQFF.

This clonotype was counted at least ten times. The V and J genes are TRBV28 and TRBJ1-3; 10 bases align to TRBD1. Germline lookup yields CDR1 MDHEN and CDR2 SYDVKM. This CDR3 spans 17 amino acids. The V segment lost 5 bases and the J segment 7 bases; nucleotides outside the gene matches: 14. CDR3 nucleotide sequence: TGTGCCAGCAGTACCCCCGGGACAGGGGATACAGGGAACACCATATATTTT. This codes for CASSTPGTGDTGNTIYF.

In its sample, this clonotype was seen many times. The rearrangement links TRBV4-3 to TRBJ2-1, with TRBD2 matching over 13 bases. The CDR3 is made up of 18 amino acids. V trimming: 1 base; J trimming: 5 bases; junction bases outside the gene matches: 8. Germline CDR1 and CDR2: LGHNA and YSLEER. Written as DNA, the CDR3 is TGCGCCAGCAGCCAAGCCCCCACCGGACTAGCGGGGGACAATGAGCAGTTCTTC. This sequence encodes CASSQAPTGLAGDNEQFF.

This clonotype was seen more than once but under ten times. This rearrangement joins TRBV11-2 to TRBJ1-3, with D hard to call. CDR1 and CDR2 from the germline V gene are SGHAT and FQNNGV. The CDR3 extends over 13 amino acids. Trimming cost V 1 base and J 4 bases, with 5 bases left between them. The CDR3 sequence is CASSLGVGNTIYF. The CDR3 DNA sequence: TGTGCCAGCAGCTTAGGAGTGGGAAACACCATATATTTT.

This clonotype was counted between two and nine times. The chain carries TRBV5-1 and TRBJ2-1; no reliable D call. Looked up from germline, CDR1 is SGHRS and CDR2 is YFSETQ. Trimming removed 0 bases from V and 0 bases from J, with 7 bases in between. This CDR3 spans 15 amino acids. In DNA form, the CDR3 reads TGCGCCAGCAGCTTGGTAGATAGCTCCTACAATGAGCAGTTCTTC. Translating gives CASSLVDSSYNEQFF.